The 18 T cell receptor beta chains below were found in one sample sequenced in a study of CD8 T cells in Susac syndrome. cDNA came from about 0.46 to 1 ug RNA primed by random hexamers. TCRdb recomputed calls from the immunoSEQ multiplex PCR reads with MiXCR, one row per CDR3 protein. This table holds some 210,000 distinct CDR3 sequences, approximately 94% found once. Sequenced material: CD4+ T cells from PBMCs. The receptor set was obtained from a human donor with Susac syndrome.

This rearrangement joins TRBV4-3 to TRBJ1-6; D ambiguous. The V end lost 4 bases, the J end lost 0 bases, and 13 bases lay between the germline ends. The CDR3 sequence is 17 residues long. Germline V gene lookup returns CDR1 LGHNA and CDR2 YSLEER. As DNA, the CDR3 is TGCGCCAGCAGCCCTAGGCATCTAAGCTCCTATAATTCACCCCTCCACTTT. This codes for CASSPRHLSSYNSPLHF.

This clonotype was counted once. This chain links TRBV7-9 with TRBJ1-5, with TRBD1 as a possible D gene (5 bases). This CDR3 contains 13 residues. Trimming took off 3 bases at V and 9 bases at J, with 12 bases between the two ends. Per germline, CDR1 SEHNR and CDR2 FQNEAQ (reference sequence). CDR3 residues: CASSLGQLRPQHF. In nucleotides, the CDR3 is TGTGCCAGCAGCTTGGGGCAACTGAGGCCCCAGCATTTT.

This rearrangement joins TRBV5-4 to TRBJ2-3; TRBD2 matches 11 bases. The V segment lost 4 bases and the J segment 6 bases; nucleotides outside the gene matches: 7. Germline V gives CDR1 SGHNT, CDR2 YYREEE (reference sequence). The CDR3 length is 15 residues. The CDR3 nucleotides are TGTGCCAGCAGCACCCTAGCGGGGGGCGGGGATACGCAGTATTTT. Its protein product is CASSTLAGGGDTQYF.

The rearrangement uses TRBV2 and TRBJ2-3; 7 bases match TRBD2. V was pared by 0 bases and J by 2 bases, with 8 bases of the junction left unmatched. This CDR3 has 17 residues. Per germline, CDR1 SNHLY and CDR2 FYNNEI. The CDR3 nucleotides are TGTGCCAGCAGTGAAGCGCTCGGGCGGGGGTCCACAGATACGCAGTATTTT. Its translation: CASSEALGRGSTDTQYF.

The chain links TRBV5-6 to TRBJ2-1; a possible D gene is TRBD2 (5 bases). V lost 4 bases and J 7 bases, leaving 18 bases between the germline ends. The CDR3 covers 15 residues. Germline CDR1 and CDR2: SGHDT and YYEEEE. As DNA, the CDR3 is TGTGCCAGCAGCCCCGGACTCAGTTTAGGGAATGAGCAGTTCTTC. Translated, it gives CASSPGLSLGNEQFF.

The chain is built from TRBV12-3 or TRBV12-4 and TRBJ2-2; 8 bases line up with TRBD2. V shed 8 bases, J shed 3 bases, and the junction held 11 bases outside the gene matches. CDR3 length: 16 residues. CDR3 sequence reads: CASAGGVAGYTGELFF. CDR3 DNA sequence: TGTGCCAGCGCGGGAGGAGTAGCGGGGTACACCGGGGAGCTGTTTTTT.

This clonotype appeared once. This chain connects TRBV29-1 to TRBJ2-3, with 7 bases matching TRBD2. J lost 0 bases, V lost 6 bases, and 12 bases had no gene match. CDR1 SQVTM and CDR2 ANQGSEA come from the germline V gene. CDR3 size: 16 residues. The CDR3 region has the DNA TGCAGCGTACGGGGGTCGCGGGGGACTAGCACAGATACGCAGTATTTT. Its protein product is CSVRGSRGTSTDTQYF.

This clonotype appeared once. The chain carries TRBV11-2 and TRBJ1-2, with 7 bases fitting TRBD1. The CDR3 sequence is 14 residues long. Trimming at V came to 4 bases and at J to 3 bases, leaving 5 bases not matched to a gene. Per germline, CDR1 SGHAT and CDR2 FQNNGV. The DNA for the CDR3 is TGTGCCAGCAGCTCAGACAGGGTCCACTATGGCTACACCTTC. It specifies CASSSDRVHYGYTF.

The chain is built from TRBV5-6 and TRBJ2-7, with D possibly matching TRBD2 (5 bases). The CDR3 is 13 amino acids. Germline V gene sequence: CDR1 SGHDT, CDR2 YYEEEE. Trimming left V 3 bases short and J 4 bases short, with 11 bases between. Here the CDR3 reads CASSSSRVYEQYF. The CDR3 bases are TGTGCCAGCAGCTCGTCGCGGGTGTACGAGCAGTACTTC.

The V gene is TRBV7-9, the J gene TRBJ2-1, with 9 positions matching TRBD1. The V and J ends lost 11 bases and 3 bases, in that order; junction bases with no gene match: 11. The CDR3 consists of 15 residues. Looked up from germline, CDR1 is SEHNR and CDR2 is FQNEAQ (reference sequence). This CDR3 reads CALGGGQGNYNEQFF. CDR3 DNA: TGTGCCCTGGGGGGTGGACAGGGGAACTACAATGAGCAGTTCTTC.

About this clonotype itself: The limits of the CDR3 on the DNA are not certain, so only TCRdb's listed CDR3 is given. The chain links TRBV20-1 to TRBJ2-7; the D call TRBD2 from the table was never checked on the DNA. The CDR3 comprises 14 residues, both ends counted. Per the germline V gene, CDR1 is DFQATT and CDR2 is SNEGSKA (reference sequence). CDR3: CSALRAGNPYEQYF.

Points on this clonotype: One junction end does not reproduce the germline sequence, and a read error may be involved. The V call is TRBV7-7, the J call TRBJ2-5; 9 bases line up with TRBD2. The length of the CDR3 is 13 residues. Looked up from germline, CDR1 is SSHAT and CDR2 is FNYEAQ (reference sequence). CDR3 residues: CASSSGTSLAQYF. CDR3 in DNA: TGTGCTAGCAGCTCCGGGACTAGCCTCGCCCAGTACTTC.

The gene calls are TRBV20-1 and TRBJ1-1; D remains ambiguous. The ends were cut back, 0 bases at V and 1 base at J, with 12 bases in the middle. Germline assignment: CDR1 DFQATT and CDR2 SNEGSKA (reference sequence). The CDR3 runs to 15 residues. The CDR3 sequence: CSARDQRASNTEAFF. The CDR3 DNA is TGCAGTGCTAGAGATCAAAGGGCTTCGAACACTGAAGCTTTCTTT.

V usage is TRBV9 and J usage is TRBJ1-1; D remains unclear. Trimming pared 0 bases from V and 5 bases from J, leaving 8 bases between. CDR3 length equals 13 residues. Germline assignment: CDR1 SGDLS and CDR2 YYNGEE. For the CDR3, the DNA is TGTGCCAGCAGCGTAGAGTCGGGTACTGAAGCTTTCTTT. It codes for CASSVESGTEAFF.

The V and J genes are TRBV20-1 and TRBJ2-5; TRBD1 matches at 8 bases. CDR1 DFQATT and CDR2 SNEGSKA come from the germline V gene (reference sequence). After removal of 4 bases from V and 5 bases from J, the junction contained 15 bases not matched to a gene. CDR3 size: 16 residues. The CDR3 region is CSAIEGTGSQGETQYF. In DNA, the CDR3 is TGCAGTGCTATCGAGGGGACAGGTTCCCAAGGGGAGACCCAGTACTTC.

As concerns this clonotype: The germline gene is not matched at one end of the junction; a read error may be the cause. DNA for the CDR3: TGTGCCAGCACCCAAAGGGGAGTTGAAAAACTGTTTTTT. As protein: CASTQRGVEKLFF. This rearrangement joins TRBV3-1 to TRBJ1-4; D perhaps matches TRBD1 (5 bases). This CDR3 spans 13 amino acids. Per germline, CDR1 LGHDT and CDR2 YNNKEL (reference sequence).

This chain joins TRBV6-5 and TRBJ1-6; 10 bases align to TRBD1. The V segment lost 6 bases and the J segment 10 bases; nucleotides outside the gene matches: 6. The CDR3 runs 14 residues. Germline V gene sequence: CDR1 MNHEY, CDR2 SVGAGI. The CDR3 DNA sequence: TGTGCCAGCAGGGGGGACAGGGGACGATCACCCCTCCACTTT. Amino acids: CASRGDRGRSPLHF.

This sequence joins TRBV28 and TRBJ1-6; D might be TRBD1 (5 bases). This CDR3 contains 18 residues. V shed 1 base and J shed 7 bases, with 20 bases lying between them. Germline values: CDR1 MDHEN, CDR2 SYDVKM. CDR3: CASSLSGVGSWGNSPLHF. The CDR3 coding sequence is TGTGCCAGCAGTTTATCGGGAGTAGGGAGTTGGGGGAATTCACCCCTCCACTTT.